The rows below give T cell receptor beta chains drawn from one sample of a study of tumor-infiltrating lymphocytes in localized non-small cell lung cancer. Data came from immunoSEQ multiplex PCR; TCRdb stores just in-frame clones and leaves some out. The top ten clones hold over 8% of a sample with about 8,900 clones, approximately 74% of them seen once. The sequencing sample was made of uninvolved lung tissue not adjacent to the tumor. Source of these receptors: a human donor with non-small cell lung cancer. The CDR3 runs from the conserved cysteine through the conserved F or W. The order of the fields is D gene, J gene, V gene, clone size, CDR3 length, CDR3 protein, CDR3 DNA. A D gene is named only where the DNA matches it firmly. The size field is filled for only some rows; it gives once, few, many or a size class.

D gene: NA
J gene: TRBJ1-2
V gene: TRBV7-2
clone size: NA
CDR3 length: 14
CDR3 protein: CASSYRETNYGYTF
CDR3 DNA: TGTGCCAGCAGCTATCGGGAAACTAACTATGGCTACACCTTC

D gene: NA
J gene: TRBJ2-1
V gene: TRBV9
clone size: NA
CDR3 length: 19
CDR3 protein: CASSAGSGHRVGELNEQFF
CDR3 DNA: TGTGCCAGCAGCGCGGGGAGTGGGCATCGAGTAGGGGAACTCAATGAGCAGTTCTTC

D gene: NA
J gene: TRBJ2-3
V gene: TRBV7-3
clone size: NA
CDR3 length: 16
CDR3 protein: CASSLSFGTTADTQYF
CDR3 DNA: TGTGCCAGCAGCTTAAGTTTTGGGACCACGGCAGATACGCAGTATTTT

D gene: NA
J gene: TRBJ2-7
V gene: TRBV27
clone size: few
CDR3 length: 16
CDR3 protein: CASSLSRGRPNYEQYF
CDR3 DNA: TGTGCCAGCAGTTTATCCCGGGGAAGACCCAACTACGAGCAGTACTTC

D gene: NA
J gene: TRBJ2-3
V gene: TRBV9
clone size: medium-sized
CDR3 length: 15
CDR3 protein: CASSVEGGSTDTQYF
CDR3 DNA: TGTGCCAGCAGCGTAGAGGGCGGTAGCACAGATACGCAGTATTTT

D gene: NA
J gene: TRBJ2-4
V gene: TRBV7-2
clone size: NA
CDR3 length: 14
CDR3 protein: CASSLGGAGNIQYF
CDR3 DNA: TGTGCCAGCAGCTTGGGCGGGGCGGGAAACATTCAGTACTTC

D gene: NA
J gene: TRBJ2-3
V gene: TRBV7-3
clone size: NA
CDR3 length: 14
CDR3 protein: CASSLSGPEDTQYF
CDR3 DNA: TGTGCCAGCAGCTTATCGGGGCCAGAAGATACGCAGTATTTT

D gene: TRBD1
J gene: TRBJ1-1
V gene: TRBV28
clone size: NA
CDR3 length: 19
CDR3 protein: CASTPRGWTGWGMDTEAFF
CDR3 DNA: TGTGCCAGCACTCCCCGCGGATGGACAGGGTGGGGGATGGACACTGAAGCTTTCTTT

D gene: NA
J gene: TRBJ1-2
V gene: TRBV19
clone size: few
CDR3 length: 13
CDR3 protein: CASSPDPRRGYTF
CDR3 DNA: TGTGCCAGTAGTCCCGACCCCCGCCGCGGCTACACCTTC

D gene: TRBD2
J gene: TRBJ2-3
V gene: TRBV9
clone size: NA
CDR3 length: 16
CDR3 protein: CASSPWTSGTPDTQYF
CDR3 DNA: TGTGCCAGCAGCCCCTGGACTAGCGGGACTCCGGATACGCAGTATTTT

D gene: NA
J gene: TRBJ2-2
V gene: TRBV2
clone size: NA
CDR3 length: 12
CDR3 protein: CASRTSTGELFF
CDR3 DNA: TGTGCCAGCAGAACTAGTACCGGGGAGCTGTTTTTT

D gene: NA
J gene: TRBJ1-3
V gene: TRBV7-2
clone size: NA
CDR3 length: 16
CDR3 protein: CASSRDTGPSGNTIYF
CDR3 DNA: TGTGCCAGCAGCCGAGATACAGGCCCCTCTGGAAACACCATATATTTT

D gene: NA
J gene: TRBJ2-7
V gene: TRBV27
clone size: NA
CDR3 length: 16
CDR3 protein: CASSLLPGRTIYEQYF
CDR3 DNA: TGTGCCAGCAGTTTATTACCAGGGAGAACTATCTACGAGCAGTACTTC

D gene: NA
J gene: TRBJ2-4
V gene: TRBV2
clone size: NA
CDR3 length: 16
CDR3 protein: CASSEALVGGSDIQYF
CDR3 DNA: TGTGCCAGCAGTGAAGCGCTAGTGGGGGGATCTGACATTCAGTACTTC

D gene: NA
J gene: TRBJ1-5
V gene: TRBV7-2
clone size: NA
CDR3 length: 13
CDR3 protein: CASSGTVNQPQHF
CDR3 DNA: TGTGCCAGCAGCGGGACGGTCAATCAGCCCCAGCATTTT

D gene: TRBD1
J gene: TRBJ1-2
V gene: TRBV28
clone size: NA
CDR3 length: 12
CDR3 protein: CASTDRVSGYTF
CDR3 DNA: TGTGCCAGCACTGACAGGGTATCTGGCTACACCTTC

D gene: TRBD1
J gene: TRBJ2-3
V gene: TRBV5-6
clone size: NA
CDR3 length: 16
CDR3 protein: CASRSWRTGGTDTQYF
CDR3 DNA: TGTGCCAGCAGATCGTGGCGAACAGGGGGAACAGATACGCAGTATTTT

D gene: NA
J gene: TRBJ1-2
V gene: TRBV7-9
clone size: NA
CDR3 length: 11
CDR3 protein: CASSLLIGYTF
CDR3 DNA: TGTGCCAGCAGCCTCCTTATTGGCTACACCTTC

D gene: NA
J gene: TRBJ2-7
V gene: TRBV11-2
clone size: few
CDR3 length: 15
CDR3 protein: CASSFGAGSSYEQYF
CDR3 DNA: TGTGCCAGCAGCTTCGGTGCAGGGAGCTCCTACGAGCAGTACTTC

D gene: TRBD1
J gene: TRBJ2-2
V gene: TRBV7-9
clone size: NA
CDR3 length: 16
CDR3 protein: CASSSSGTGYTGELFF
CDR3 DNA: TGTGCCAGCAGCTCCTCCGGGACAGGGTACACCGGGGAGCTGTTTTTT

D gene: TRBD1
J gene: TRBJ1-2
V gene: TRBV7-2
clone size: NA
CDR3 length: 14
CDR3 protein: CASSLEQGIYGYTF
CDR3 DNA: TGTGCCAGCAGCTTAGAACAGGGGATATATGGCTACACCTTC

D gene: TRBD2
J gene: TRBJ2-2
V gene: TRBV5-1
clone size: NA
CDR3 length: 13
CDR3 protein: CASREGDTGELFF
CDR3 DNA: TGCGCCAGCCGGGAGGGGGACACCGGGGAGCTGTTTTTT

D gene: NA
J gene: TRBJ2-4
V gene: TRBV6-6
clone size: medium-sized
CDR3 length: 13
CDR3 protein: CASHSGVEDIQYF
CDR3 DNA: TGTGCCAGCCACTCAGGTGTTGAAGACATTCAGTACTTC

D gene: NA
J gene: TRBJ1-1
V gene: TRBV5-4
clone size: few
CDR3 length: 15
CDR3 protein: CASSLKGTEDTEAFF
CDR3 DNA: TGTGCCAGCAGCTTGAAGGGGACGGAGGACACTGAAGCTTTCTTT

D gene: TRBD1
J gene: TRBJ1-2
V gene: TRBV6-5
clone size: NA
CDR3 length: 12
CDR3 protein: CASRTGGDGYTF
CDR3 DNA: TGTGCCAGCAGAACAGGGGGCGATGGCTACACCTTC

D gene: NA
J gene: TRBJ2-3
V gene: TRBV29-1
clone size: NA
CDR3 length: 14
CDR3 protein: CSVVGAAAWDTQYF
CDR3 DNA: TGCAGCGTTGTGGGAGCGGCCGCGTGGGATACGCAGTATTTT

D gene: NA
J gene: TRBJ2-5
V gene: TRBV11-3
clone size: NA
CDR3 length: 13
CDR3 protein: CASSSRTEETQYF
CDR3 DNA: TGTGCCAGCAGCTCCCGGACTGAAGAGACCCAGTACTTC

D gene: NA
J gene: TRBJ2-5
V gene: TRBV19
clone size: NA
CDR3 length: 15
CDR3 protein: CASSIDTGIQETQYF
CDR3 DNA: TGTGCCAGTAGTATAGATACCGGGATCCAAGAGACCCAGTACTTC

D gene: NA
J gene: TRBJ2-1
V gene: TRBV5-1
clone size: NA
CDR3 length: 15
CDR3 protein: CASSLVDLIYNEQFF
CDR3 DNA: TGCGCCAGCAGCTTGGTAGACTTGATCTACAATGAGCAGTTCTTC

D gene: NA
J gene: TRBJ1-1
V gene: TRBV4-3
clone size: once
CDR3 length: 13
CDR3 protein: CASSQDPGTEAFF
CDR3 DNA: TGCGCCAGCAGCCAAGATCCCGGCACTGAAGCTTTCTTT

D gene: NA
J gene: TRBJ1-1
V gene: TRBV7-2
clone size: NA
CDR3 length: 12
CDR3 protein: CASSLDSAEAFF
CDR3 DNA: TGTGCCAGCAGCCTTGACTCCGCTGAAGCTTTCTTT

D gene: TRBD2
J gene: TRBJ2-7
V gene: TRBV4-1
clone size: NA
CDR3 length: 15
CDR3 protein: CASSQVTSGKSEQYF
CDR3 DNA: TGCGCCAGCAGCCAAGTCACTAGCGGGAAATCCGAGCAGTACTTC

D gene: TRBD2
J gene: TRBJ2-1
V gene: TRBV7-9
clone size: NA
CDR3 length: 15
CDR3 protein: CASSSQAGGISEQFF
CDR3 DNA: TGTGCCAGCAGCTCCCAAGCGGGAGGTATAAGTGAGCAGTTCTTC

D gene: NA
J gene: TRBJ1-1
V gene: TRBV7-3
clone size: NA
CDR3 length: 14
CDR3 protein: CASSLWGAQAEAFF
CDR3 DNA: TGTGCCAGCAGCTTGTGGGGGGCGCAAGCTGAAGCTTTCTTT

D gene: NA
J gene: TRBJ2-3
V gene: TRBV7-2
clone size: NA
CDR3 length: 15
CDR3 protein: CASSLNGHPTDTQYF
CDR3 DNA: TGTGCCAGCAGCTTAAACGGGCACCCCACAGATACGCAGTATTTT

D gene: TRBD1
J gene: TRBJ1-1
V gene: TRBV29-1
clone size: NA
CDR3 length: 14
CDR3 protein: CSVVGTGGATEAFF
CDR3 DNA: TGCAGCGTAGTCGGGACAGGGGGGGCCACTGAAGCTTTCTTT

D gene: TRBD2
J gene: TRBJ2-7
V gene: TRBV6-5
clone size: NA
CDR3 length: 15
CDR3 protein: CASSYSLAGVNEQYF
CDR3 DNA: TGTGCCAGCAGTTACTCGTTAGCGGGAGTAAACGAGCAGTACTTC

D gene: TRBD1
J gene: TRBJ2-7
V gene: TRBV5-6
clone size: NA
CDR3 length: 13
CDR3 protein: CASSLRQGYEQYF
CDR3 DNA: TGTGCCAGCAGTCTCCGACAGGGCTACGAGCAGTACTTC

D gene: NA
J gene: TRBJ2-1
V gene: TRBV6-6
clone size: once
CDR3 length: 15
CDR3 protein: CASSYRTGGDNEQFF
CDR3 DNA: TGTGCCAGCAGTTATCGGACAGGAGGGGACAATGAGCAGTTCTTC

D gene: NA
J gene: TRBJ1-1
V gene: TRBV7-8
clone size: NA
CDR3 length: 12
CDR3 protein: CASSSDRGRAFF
CDR3 DNA: TGTGCCAGCAGCTCGGACCGAGGAAGGGCTTTCTTT

D gene: NA
J gene: TRBJ1-2
V gene: TRBV14
clone size: NA
CDR3 length: 15
CDR3 protein: CASSQVGAGPYGYTF
CDR3 DNA: TGTGCCAGCAGCCAAGTCGGAGCAGGGCCCTATGGCTACACCTTC